The rows below give T cell receptor beta chains drawn from one sample of a study of tumor-infiltrating lymphocytes in oesophageal squamous cell carcinoma. TCRdb passed the PCR reads through MiXCR, listing each CDR3 protein once. This table has roughly 19,000 distinct CDR3 sequences, about 38% appearing once. Sequencing used normal esophageal tissue next to the tumor. The receptors derive from a male donor with esophageal squamous cell carcinoma. Both conserved end residues are part of each CDR3. Fields, in order: CDR3 DNA, CDR3 protein, J gene, CDR3 length, V gene, clone size, D gene. D genes are given only for firm matches. Clone size appears in some rows only: once, few, many, or a class for an expanded clone.

DNA: TGTGCCAGCAGTGAATCGCAGGGTGGGACCCAGTACTTC
CDR3: CASSESQGGTQYF
J: TRBJ2-5
length: 13
V: TRBV2
size: -
D: -

DNA: TGTGCCAGCAGCTTAGGCAGTAATGGCTACACCTTC
CDR3: CASSLGSNGYTF
J: TRBJ1-2
length: 12
V: TRBV7-2
size: -
D: -

DNA: TGTGCCAGCAGCCAAGAGACTAGCGGGAGTCGTGCCAAAAACATTCAGTACTTC
CDR3: CASSQETSGSRAKNIQYF
J: TRBJ2-4
length: 18
V: TRBV3-1
size: -
D: TRBD2

DNA: TGTGCCAGCAGCACTAGGGGGGGAGGGGATACGCAGTATTTT
CDR3: CASSTRGGGDTQYF
J: TRBJ2-3
length: 14
V: TRBV7-9
size: medium-sized
D: -

DNA: TGTGCCAGCAGCTTAGGGGCAGGCCCGGCCGGGGAGCTGTTTTTT
CDR3: CASSLGAGPAGELFF
J: TRBJ2-2
length: 15
V: TRBV7-2
size: -
D: -

DNA: TGTGCCAGCAGCTTATCCGGAAGTGTTTGGAACACTGAAGCTTTCTTT
CDR3: CASSLSGSVWNTEAFF
J: TRBJ1-1
length: 16
V: TRBV7-2
size: large
D: -

DNA: TGTGCCAGCAGTTTATCGGGACAGGGCTACAATGAGCAGTTCTTC
CDR3: CASSLSGQGYNEQFF
J: TRBJ2-1
length: 15
V: TRBV12-3/TRBV12-4
size: -
D: TRBD1

DNA: TGTGCCAGCAGCCCACTAGCGACCACAGATACGCAGTATTTT
CDR3: CASSPLATTDTQYF
J: TRBJ2-3
length: 14
V: TRBV7-9
size: -
D: TRBD2

DNA: TGTGCCAGCAGTGAGTGGGCAGAAGAGACCCAGTACTTC
CDR3: CASSEWAEETQYF
J: TRBJ2-5
length: 13
V: TRBV6-4
size: medium-sized
D: -

DNA: TGTGCCAGCAGTGTATTTCCAGCGGGAGTGGGGAATGAGCAGTTCTTC
CDR3: CASSVFPAGVGNEQFF
J: TRBJ2-1
length: 16
V: TRBV6-1
size: -
D: TRBD2

DNA: TGTGCCAGCAGTTTATTCCCCCAGGGGTCGGGGAGCACTGAAGCTTTCTTT
CDR3: CASSLFPQGSGSTEAFF
J: TRBJ1-1
length: 17
V: TRBV28
size: -
D: -

DNA: TGTGCTAGCAGCTTAGAGGGGGACCCCTACGAGCAGTACTTC
CDR3: CASSLEGDPYEQYF
J: TRBJ2-7
length: 14
V: TRBV7-6
size: -
D: -

DNA: TGTGCCAGCAGTCGGACTTTCGGGGAGCTGTTTTTT
CDR3: CASSRTFGELFF
J: TRBJ2-2
length: 12
V: TRBV6-1
size: many
D: -

DNA: TGCAGTGCCACGGGACTAGTGAGCCTCTACAATGAGCAGTTCTTC
CDR3: CSATGLVSLYNEQFF
J: TRBJ2-1
length: 15
V: TRBV20-1
size: -
D: TRBD2

DNA: TGTGCCAGCAGCCCTGGGTCCCCCTACGAGCGGTACTTC
CDR3: CASSPGSPYERYF
J: TRBJ2-4
length: 13
V: TRBV7-9
size: -
D: -

DNA: TGTGCCAGCAGCTTTCCGGGAGCCATGAACACTGAAGCTTTCTTT
CDR3: CASSFPGAMNTEAFF
J: TRBJ1-1
length: 15
V: TRBV5-4
size: many
D: -

DNA: TGTGCCAGCAGCCCGACTAGCGGGAACACCGGGGAGCTGTTTTTT
CDR3: CASSPTSGNTGELFF
J: TRBJ2-2
length: 15
V: TRBV5-4
size: many
D: TRBD2

DNA: TGTGCCACCAGTGATTTTTCACAGGGGGGTTCCAATGAGCAGTTCTTC
CDR3: CATSDFSQGGSNEQFF
J: TRBJ2-1
length: 16
V: TRBV24-1
size: many
D: TRBD1

DNA: TGTGCCAGCAGCTTAGTTCCGGGGAGTTCCTACGAGCAGTACTTC
CDR3: CASSLVPGSSYEQYF
J: TRBJ2-7
length: 15
V: TRBV7-6
size: -
D: -

DNA: TGTGCCAGCAGTTTAGCGCAAACGGGGGAGACCCAGTACTTC
CDR3: CASSLAQTGETQYF
J: TRBJ2-5
length: 14
V: TRBV12-3/TRBV12-4
size: medium-sized
D: -

DNA: -
CDR3: CASSKGQGIWLHLRF
J: TRBJ2-6
length: 15
V: TRBV6-1
size: many
D: -

DNA: TGTGCCAGCAGCTTAGACAGGATGGACTATGGCTACACCTTC
CDR3: CASSLDRMDYGYTF
J: TRBJ1-2
length: 14
V: TRBV7-2
size: -
D: -

DNA: TGTGCCAGCAGCTTGGAATCCGGGCTCGGAAACACCATATATTTT
CDR3: CASSLESGLGNTIYF
J: TRBJ1-3
length: 15
V: TRBV7-6
size: -
D: -

DNA: TGTGCCACTAGGACTAGCGGACGCTCTGGGGCCAACGTCCTGACTTTC
CDR3: CATRTSGRSGANVLTF
J: TRBJ2-6
length: 16
V: TRBV10-3
size: many
D: TRBD2

DNA: TGTGCCAGCGGTTTGGGAACTAGCGGATACACCGGGGAGCTGTTTTTT
CDR3: CASGLGTSGYTGELFF
J: TRBJ2-2
length: 16
V: TRBV7-2
size: -
D: TRBD2

DNA: TGTGCCAGCCAGAGAGGGGATTCCTACGAGCAGTACTTC
CDR3: CASQRGDSYEQYF
J: TRBJ2-7
length: 13
V: TRBV6-1
size: -
D: -

DNA: TGTGCCAGCAGCCCGGGAGCAACTAATGAAAAACTGTTTTTT
CDR3: CASSPGATNEKLFF
J: TRBJ1-4
length: 14
V: TRBV5-4
size: many
D: -

DNA: TGTGCCAGCAGCCCGGGGTTGTCCTACAATGAGCAGTACTTC
CDR3: CASSPGLSYNEQYF
J: TRBJ2-7
length: 14
V: TRBV7-3
size: many
D: -

DNA: TGTGCCAGCAGCTTACTGAGGAATCAGCCCCAGCATTTT
CDR3: CASSLLRNQPQHF
J: TRBJ1-5
length: 13
V: TRBV7-2
size: -
D: -

DNA: TGTGCCAGCAGCCCCAGACTAGCGGGAGCTGGAGAGACCCAGTACTTC
CDR3: CASSPRLAGAGETQYF
J: TRBJ2-5
length: 16
V: TRBV5-4
size: many
D: TRBD2

DNA: TGTGCCAGCAGCTCTACCGGGGAGACCCAGTACTTC
CDR3: CASSSTGETQYF
J: TRBJ2-5
length: 12
V: TRBV7-6
size: -
D: -

DNA: TGTGCCAGCAGTGGACAGGGACGCTACAATGAGCAGTTCTTC
CDR3: CASSGQGRYNEQFF
J: TRBJ2-1
length: 14
V: TRBV6-6
size: -
D: TRBD1

DNA: TGTGCCAGCAGCTTGGGGGGACAGCGCAGCAATGAGCAGTTCTTC
CDR3: CASSLGGQRSNEQFF
J: TRBJ2-1
length: 15
V: TRBV7-6
size: large
D: -

DNA: TGTGCCAGCAGGAGAGATACGCAGTATTTT
CDR3: CASRRDTQYF
J: TRBJ2-3
length: 10
V: TRBV7-3
size: -
D: -

DNA: TGTGCCAGCAGCTTAGATTCCCCAGGGAGTTCTGGAAACACCATATATTTT
CDR3: CASSLDSPGSSGNTIYF
J: TRBJ1-3
length: 17
V: TRBV7-9
size: many
D: -

DNA: TGTGCCAGCAGCCTGACTAGATGGGATACGCAGTATTTT
CDR3: CASSLTRWDTQYF
J: TRBJ2-3
length: 13
V: TRBV7-3
size: -
D: -

DNA: TGCGCCAGCAGCCCGGGACCGAATAATGAAAAACTGTTTTTT
CDR3: CASSPGPNNEKLFF
J: TRBJ1-4
length: 14
V: TRBV5-1
size: -
D: -

DNA: TGTGCCAGCGGGACGGGGGCAACTAATGAAAAACTGTTTTTT
CDR3: CASGTGATNEKLFF
J: TRBJ1-4
length: 14
V: TRBV28
size: many
D: -

DNA: TGTGCCAGCAGTTTCTCCGGGAATGAAAAACTGTTTTTT
CDR3: CASSFSGNEKLFF
J: TRBJ1-4
length: 13
V: TRBV28
size: medium-sized
D: -

DNA: TGTGCCAGCAGCGATAGCGGAGGAACCTACAATGAGCAGTTCTTC
CDR3: CASSDSGGTYNEQFF
J: TRBJ2-1
length: 15
V: TRBV6-1
size: many
D: -

DNA: TGCGCCAGCACCTCAAGTTCGGGGAGGACATCGGAAAAACTGTTTTTT
CDR3: CASTSSSGRTSEKLFF
J: TRBJ1-4
length: 16
V: TRBV4-1
size: -
D: -

DNA: TGCGCCAGCAGCCAAGAGAGGGGGGGAGGGCCACCTCAGGAGCAGTACTTC
CDR3: CASSQERGGGPPQEQYF
J: TRBJ2-7
length: 17
V: TRBV4-1
size: many
D: -

DNA: TGTGCCTGGAGTGGCGGGAGTAGGAAGGGTTCCTACTACGAGCAGTACTTC
CDR3: CAWSGGSRKGSYYEQYF
J: TRBJ2-7
length: 17
V: TRBV30
size: -
D: TRBD2

DNA: TGTGCCAGAATCCGCAACCGACGGACAGGGGCAGATACGCAGTATTTT
CDR3: CARIRNRRTGADTQYF
J: TRBJ2-3
length: 16
V: TRBV5-3
size: many
D: TRBD1

DNA: TGTGCCAGCAGCCAAGATCACGTAGCTCAGCAGTTCTTC
CDR3: CASSQDHVAQQFF
J: TRBJ2-1
length: 13
V: TRBV3-1
size: -
D: -

DNA: TGTGCCAGCAGTGCCCCCCCTGGGACTAGCGCCTCATCCTACAATGAGCAGTTCTTC
CDR3: CASSAPPGTSASSYNEQFF
J: TRBJ2-1
length: 19
V: TRBV28
size: -
D: TRBD2

DNA: TGTGCCAGCAGCTTATCTACGACTGGAAACACCATATATTTT
CDR3: CASSLSTTGNTIYF
J: TRBJ1-3
length: 14
V: TRBV7-6
size: -
D: -

DNA: TGTGCCAGTAGTCCCGGACTAGCTAGTTACACAGATACGCAGTATTTT
CDR3: CASSPGLASYTDTQYF
J: TRBJ2-3
length: 16
V: TRBV19
size: many
D: TRBD2

DNA: TGCGCCAGCAGCCATACCGGGACTAGGGAAGCCAATGAGCAGTTCTTC
CDR3: CASSHTGTREANEQFF
J: TRBJ2-1
length: 16
V: TRBV4-1
size: many
D: TRBD2

DNA: TGTGCCAGCAGCGGACTAGCGGACTCCTACGAGCAGTACTTC
CDR3: CASSGLADSYEQYF
J: TRBJ2-7
length: 14
V: TRBV6-1
size: -
D: TRBD2

DNA: TGTGCCAGCAGCTTAACAGGACTAGCGGGAGGGATCTACGAGCAGTACTTC
CDR3: CASSLTGLAGGIYEQYF
J: TRBJ2-7
length: 17
V: TRBV7-6
size: -
D: TRBD2

DNA: TGTGCCAGCAGTGGGGGGACAGGGGGCAATTCTGGCTACACCTTC
CDR3: CASSGGTGGNSGYTF
J: TRBJ1-2
length: 15
V: TRBV2
size: few
D: TRBD1

DNA: TGTGCCAGCAGTGTAGAGGGGACCTATGGCTACACCTTC
CDR3: CASSVEGTYGYTF
J: TRBJ1-2
length: 13
V: TRBV6-1
size: many
D: -

DNA: TGTGCCAGCAGCTTAGGCCCAGGGACTGGAGAGACCCAGTACTTC
CDR3: CASSLGPGTGETQYF
J: TRBJ2-5
length: 15
V: TRBV7-3
size: -
D: -

DNA: TGTGCCGTGGGAAGGTCCTCTGGGGCCAACGTCCTGACTTTC
CDR3: CAVGRSSGANVLTF
J: TRBJ2-6
length: 14
V: TRBV6-1
size: medium-sized
D: -

DNA: TGTGCCAGCTCACCTGGACAGGGAACTGAAGCTTTCTTT
CDR3: CASSPGQGTEAFF
J: TRBJ1-1
length: 13
V: TRBV18
size: few
D: TRBD1

DNA: TGTGCCATCAGTGACGGGGTGAACACTGAAGCTTTCTTT
CDR3: CAISDGVNTEAFF
J: TRBJ1-1
length: 13
V: TRBV10-3
size: medium-sized
D: -